A single count supports the clone carrying this TCR beta chain. The CDR3 sequence is 15 residues long. Germline lookup yields CDR1 SNHLY and CDR2 FYNNEI. Trimming left V 3 bases short and J 1 base short, with 7 bases between. In the source study's methods: Counts of nucleated cells, estimated from reference gene primer amplification, were obtained. Sequencing was performed with immunoSEQ multiplex PCR; in TCRdb, only in-frame clones are kept and a portion is missing. The V and J calls and the clone size are those of that table, but D and trimming were determined from the DNA. The data hold 300,000 or so clones, with 80% to 90% observed a single time. The sample belongs to a study of blood T cell repertoires in COVID-19. Whole-study context: Donors in the United States, Italy and Spain gave samples during acute or convalescent COVID-19. From T cells, B-cell-depleted T cells, or PBMCs came the material, which was cDNA or gDNA.

V and J are TRBV2 and TRBJ2-6, with D hard to call. This receptor was obtained from a man aged 50-60 years with active or convalescent COVID-19. The sample was peripheral blood. CDR3 protein: CASSDGSSGANVLTF. For the CDR3, the DNA is TGTGCCAGCAGTGACGGTTCATCTGGGGCCAACGTCCTGACTTTC.